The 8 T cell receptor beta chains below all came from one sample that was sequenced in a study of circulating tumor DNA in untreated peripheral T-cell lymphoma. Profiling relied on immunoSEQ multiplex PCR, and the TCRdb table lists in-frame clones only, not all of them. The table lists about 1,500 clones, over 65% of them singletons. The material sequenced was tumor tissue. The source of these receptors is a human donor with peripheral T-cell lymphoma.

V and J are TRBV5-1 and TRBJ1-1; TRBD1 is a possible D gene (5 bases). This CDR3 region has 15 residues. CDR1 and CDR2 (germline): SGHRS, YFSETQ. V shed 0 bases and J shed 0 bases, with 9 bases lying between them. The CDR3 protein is CASSLATGLNTEAFF. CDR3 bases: TGCGCCAGCAGCTTGGCTACAGGATTGAACACTGAAGCTTTCTTT.

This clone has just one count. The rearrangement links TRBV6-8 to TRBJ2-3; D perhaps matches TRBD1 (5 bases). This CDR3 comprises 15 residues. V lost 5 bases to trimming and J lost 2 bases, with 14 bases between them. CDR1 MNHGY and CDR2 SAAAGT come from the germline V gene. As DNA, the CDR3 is TGTGCCAGCAGTAAACCGACAGACCTCACAGATACGCAGTATTTT. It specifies CASSKPTDLTDTQYF.

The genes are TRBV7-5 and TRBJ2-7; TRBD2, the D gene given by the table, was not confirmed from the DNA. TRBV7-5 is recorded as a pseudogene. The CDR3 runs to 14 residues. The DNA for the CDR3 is TGTGCCAGCAGTGACGGGGGTATCTCCTACGAGCAGTACTTC. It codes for CASSDGGISYEQYF.

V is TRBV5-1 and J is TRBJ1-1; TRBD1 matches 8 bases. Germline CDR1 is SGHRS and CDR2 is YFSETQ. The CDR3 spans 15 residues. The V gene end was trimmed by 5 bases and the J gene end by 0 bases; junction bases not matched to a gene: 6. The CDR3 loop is CASSYRQGLNTEAFF. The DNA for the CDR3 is TGCGCCAGCAGTTATAGACAGGGGTTGAACACTGAAGCTTTCTTT.

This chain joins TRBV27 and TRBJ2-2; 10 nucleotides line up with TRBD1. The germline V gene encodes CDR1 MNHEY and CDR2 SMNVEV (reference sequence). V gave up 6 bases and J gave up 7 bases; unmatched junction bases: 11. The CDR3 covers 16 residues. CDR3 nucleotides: TGTGCCAGCAGCCGGCTCCGGGACAGGGGAGGCGGGGAGCTGTTTTTT. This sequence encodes CASSRLRDRGGGELFF.

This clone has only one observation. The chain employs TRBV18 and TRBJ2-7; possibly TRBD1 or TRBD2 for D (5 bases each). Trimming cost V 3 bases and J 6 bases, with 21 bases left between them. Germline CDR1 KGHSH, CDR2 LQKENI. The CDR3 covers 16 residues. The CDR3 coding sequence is TGTGCCAGCTCACCCCTTAGCTTGGGACCCCTTGTCGAGCAGTACTTC. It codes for CASSPLSLGPLVEQYF.

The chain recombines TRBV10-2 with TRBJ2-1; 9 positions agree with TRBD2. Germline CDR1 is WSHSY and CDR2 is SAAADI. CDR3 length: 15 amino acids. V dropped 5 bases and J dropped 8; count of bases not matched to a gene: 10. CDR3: CASSLAGVLSHEQFF. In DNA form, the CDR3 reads TGCGCCAGCAGTTTAGCGGGAGTATTGTCTCATGAGCAGTTCTTC.

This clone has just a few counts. CDR3 in amino acids: CASSIGGKGEQYF. Here the CDR3 DNA reads TGTGCCAGCAGCATAGGGGGGAAGGGAGAGCAGTACTTC. The genes are TRBV27 and TRBJ2-7; TRBD1 or TRBD2 may be the D gene (6 bases each). V was pared by 6 bases and J by 7 bases, with 16 bases between. The CDR3 extends over 13 amino acids. CDR1 MNHEY and CDR2 SMNVEV come from the germline V gene (reference sequence).